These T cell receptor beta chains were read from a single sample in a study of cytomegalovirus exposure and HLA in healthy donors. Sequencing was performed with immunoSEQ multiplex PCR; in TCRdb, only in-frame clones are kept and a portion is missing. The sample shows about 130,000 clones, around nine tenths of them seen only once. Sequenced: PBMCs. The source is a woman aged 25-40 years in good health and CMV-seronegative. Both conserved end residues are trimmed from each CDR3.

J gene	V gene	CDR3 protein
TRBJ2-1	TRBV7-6	ASSSRPGQEKSSYNEQF
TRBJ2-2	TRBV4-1	ASSQRTGIGAGELF
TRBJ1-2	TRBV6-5	ASRQGAFGYT
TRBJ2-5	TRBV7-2	ASSLGSGTYGEQY
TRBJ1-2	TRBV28	ASTLGTGIYTNYGYT
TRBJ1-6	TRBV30	AWSAGQGNSPLH
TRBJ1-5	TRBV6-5	ASSLYRGDQPQH
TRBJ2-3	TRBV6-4	ASSPTGGTDTQY
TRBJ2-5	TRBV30	AWASGVEETQY
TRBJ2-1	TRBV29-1	SVEGLANEQF
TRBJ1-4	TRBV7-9	ASSSTQTATNEKLF
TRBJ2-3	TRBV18	ASSPSSGSTDTQY
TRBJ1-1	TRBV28	ASSTTAYNTEAF
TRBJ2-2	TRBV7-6	ASSPGAGELF
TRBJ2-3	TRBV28	ASSLKGRYTQY
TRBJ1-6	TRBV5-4	ASSSGPQVLNSPLH
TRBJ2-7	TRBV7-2	ASSPGGRGYEQY
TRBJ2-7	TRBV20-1	RADRDYEQY
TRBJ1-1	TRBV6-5	ASSRHTLAGTEAF
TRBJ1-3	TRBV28	ASSLSPSSGNTIY
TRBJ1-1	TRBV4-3	ASSQDPLAGPNTEAF
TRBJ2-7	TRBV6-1	ASSGGQVLSYEQY
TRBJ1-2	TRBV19	ASSTRTDANYGYT
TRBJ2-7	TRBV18	ASSPRQGLTYEQY
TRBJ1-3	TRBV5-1	ASSLAGVGNTIY
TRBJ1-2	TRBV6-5	ASSDAPDSNYGYT
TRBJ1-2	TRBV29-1	SARGGDYGYT
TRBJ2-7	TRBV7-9	ASSLGTGGREQY
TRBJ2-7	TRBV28	ASSTGAEQY
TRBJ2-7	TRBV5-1	ASSLSNQGYEQY
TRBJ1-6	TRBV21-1	ASSKGGSRDSPLH
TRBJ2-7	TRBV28	ASSSGTGSEQY
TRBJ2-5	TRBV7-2	ASSLGPGVLQETQY
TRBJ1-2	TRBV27	ASSPRTGWANGYT
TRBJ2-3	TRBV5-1	ASSLVAGGTDTQY
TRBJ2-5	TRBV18	ASSRDFQETQY
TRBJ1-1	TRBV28	ASSLRVTEAF
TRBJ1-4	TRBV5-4	ASSRQSTNEKLF
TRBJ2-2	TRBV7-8	ASSLAAQTSPPNTGELF
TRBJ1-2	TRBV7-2	ASSGQSYGYT
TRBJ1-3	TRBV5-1	ASSLQTVSSGNTIY
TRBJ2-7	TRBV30	ACNRGSYEQY
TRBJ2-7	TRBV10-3	AASPGNPYEQY
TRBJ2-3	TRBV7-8	ASSFTLAGGDTQY
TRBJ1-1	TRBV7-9	SSSWGDTEAF
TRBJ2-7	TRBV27	ASRNRRSYEQY
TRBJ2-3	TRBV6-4	ASSEGPSGGADTQY
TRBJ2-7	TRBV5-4	ASSPSGRYEQY
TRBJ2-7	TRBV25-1	ASSGGPTGTYEQY
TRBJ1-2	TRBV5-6	ASSQTGIYGYT
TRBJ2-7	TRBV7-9	SSSYRDSSYEQY
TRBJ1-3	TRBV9	ASSVATSNSGNTIY
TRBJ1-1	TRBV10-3	AISEWDRGTEAF
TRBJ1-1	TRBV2	ASSLEGTGPEAF
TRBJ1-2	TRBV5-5	ASRSPGQGSGYT
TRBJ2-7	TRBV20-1	SARDLYEQY
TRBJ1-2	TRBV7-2	ASSFRQLRGYT
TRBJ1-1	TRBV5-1	ASSLDPSGTEAF
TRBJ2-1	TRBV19	ASSISWGGSYNEQF
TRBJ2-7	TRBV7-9	ASSLQKGQGLGSYEQY